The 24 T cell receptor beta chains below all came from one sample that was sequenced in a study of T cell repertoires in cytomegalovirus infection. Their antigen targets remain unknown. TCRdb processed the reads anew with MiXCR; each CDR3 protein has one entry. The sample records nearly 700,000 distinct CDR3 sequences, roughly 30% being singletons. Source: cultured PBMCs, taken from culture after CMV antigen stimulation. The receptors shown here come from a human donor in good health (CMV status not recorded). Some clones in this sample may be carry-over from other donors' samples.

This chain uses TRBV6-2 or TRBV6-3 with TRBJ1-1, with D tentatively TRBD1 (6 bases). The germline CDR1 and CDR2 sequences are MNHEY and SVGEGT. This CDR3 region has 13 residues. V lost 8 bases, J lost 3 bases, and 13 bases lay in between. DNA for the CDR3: TGTGCCAGCTATACAGGGAGGGACACTGAAGCTTTCTTT. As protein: CASYTGRDTEAFF.

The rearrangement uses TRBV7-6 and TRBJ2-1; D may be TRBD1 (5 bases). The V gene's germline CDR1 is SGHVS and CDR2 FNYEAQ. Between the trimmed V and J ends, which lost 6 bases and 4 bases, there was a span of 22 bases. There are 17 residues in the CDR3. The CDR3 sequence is CASSTRPGPMDYNEQFF. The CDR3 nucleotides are TGTGCCAGCAGTACCCGCCCAGGGCCGATGGATTACAATGAGCAGTTCTTC.

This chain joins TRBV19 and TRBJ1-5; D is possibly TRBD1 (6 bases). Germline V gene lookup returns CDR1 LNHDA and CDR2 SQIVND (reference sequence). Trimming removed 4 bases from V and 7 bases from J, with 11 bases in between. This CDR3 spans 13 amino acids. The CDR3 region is CASSTLQGQPQHF. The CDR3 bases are TGTGCCAGTAGTACGCTACAGGGCCAGCCCCAGCATTTT. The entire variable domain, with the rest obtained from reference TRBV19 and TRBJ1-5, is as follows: DGGITQSPKYLFRKEGQNVTLSCEQNLNHDAMYWYRQDPGQGLRLIYYSQIVNDFQKGDIAEGYSVSREKKESFPLTVTSAQKNPTAFYLCASSTLQGQPQHFGDGTRLSIL.

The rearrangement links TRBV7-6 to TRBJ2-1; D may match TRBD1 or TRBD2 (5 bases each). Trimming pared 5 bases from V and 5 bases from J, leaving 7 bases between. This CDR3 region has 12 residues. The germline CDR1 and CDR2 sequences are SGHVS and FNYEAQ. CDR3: CASSRGHNEQFF. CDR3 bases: TGTGCCAGCAGCCGGGGCCACAATGAGCAGTTCTTC.

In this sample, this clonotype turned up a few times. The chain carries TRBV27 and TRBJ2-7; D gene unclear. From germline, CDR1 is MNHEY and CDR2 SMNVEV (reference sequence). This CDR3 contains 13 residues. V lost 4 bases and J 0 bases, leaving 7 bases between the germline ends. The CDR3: CASSSLLSYEQYF. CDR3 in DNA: TGTGCCAGCAGTTCTCTTCTCTCCTACGAGCAGTACTTC.

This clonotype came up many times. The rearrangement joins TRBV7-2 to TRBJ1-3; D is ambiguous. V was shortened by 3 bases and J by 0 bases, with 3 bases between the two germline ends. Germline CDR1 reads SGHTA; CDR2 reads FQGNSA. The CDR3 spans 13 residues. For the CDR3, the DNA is TGTGCCAGCAGCTTTACCTCTGGAAACACCATATATTTT. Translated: CASSFTSGNTIYF.

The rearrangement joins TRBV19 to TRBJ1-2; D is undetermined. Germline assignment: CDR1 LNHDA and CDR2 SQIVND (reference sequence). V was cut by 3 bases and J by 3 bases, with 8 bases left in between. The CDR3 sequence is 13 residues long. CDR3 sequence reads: CASSISRDYGYTF. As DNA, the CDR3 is TGTGCCAGTAGTATCTCCCGGGACTATGGCTACACCTTC.

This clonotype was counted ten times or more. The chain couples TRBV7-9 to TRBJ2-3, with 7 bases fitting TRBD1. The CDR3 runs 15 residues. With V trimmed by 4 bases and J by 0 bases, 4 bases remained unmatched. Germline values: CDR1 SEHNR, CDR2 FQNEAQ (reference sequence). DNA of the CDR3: TGTGCCAGCAGCTCCCGACAGGGAAGCACAGATACGCAGTATTTT. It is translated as CASSSRQGSTDTQYF.

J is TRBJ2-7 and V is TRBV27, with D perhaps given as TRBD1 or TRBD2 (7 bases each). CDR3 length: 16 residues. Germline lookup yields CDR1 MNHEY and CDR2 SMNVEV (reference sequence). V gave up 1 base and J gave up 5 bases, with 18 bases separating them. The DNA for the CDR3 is TGTGCCAGCAGTTTATTAGAGCCGCGGGGGACAGACGAGCAGTACTTC. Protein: CASSLLEPRGTDEQYF.

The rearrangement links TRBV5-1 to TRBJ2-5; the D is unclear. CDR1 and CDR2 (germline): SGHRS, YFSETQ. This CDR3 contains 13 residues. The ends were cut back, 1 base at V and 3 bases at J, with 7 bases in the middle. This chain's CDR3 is CASSLRAKETQYF. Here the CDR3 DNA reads TGCGCCAGCAGCTTGCGGGCGAAAGAGACCCAGTACTTC.

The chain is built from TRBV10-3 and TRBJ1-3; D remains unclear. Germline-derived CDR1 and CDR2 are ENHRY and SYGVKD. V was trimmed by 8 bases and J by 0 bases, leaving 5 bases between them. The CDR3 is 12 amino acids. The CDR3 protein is CAIRPSGNTIYF. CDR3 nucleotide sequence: TGTGCCATCCGACCCTCTGGAAACACCATATATTTT.

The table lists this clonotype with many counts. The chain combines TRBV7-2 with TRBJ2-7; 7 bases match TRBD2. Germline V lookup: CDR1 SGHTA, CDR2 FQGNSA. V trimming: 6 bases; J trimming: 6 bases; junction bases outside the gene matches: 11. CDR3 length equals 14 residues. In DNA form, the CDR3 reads TGTGCCAGCAGTCCCCAGAAAGGGAGGGCCGAGCAGTACTTC. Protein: CASSPQKGRAEQYF.

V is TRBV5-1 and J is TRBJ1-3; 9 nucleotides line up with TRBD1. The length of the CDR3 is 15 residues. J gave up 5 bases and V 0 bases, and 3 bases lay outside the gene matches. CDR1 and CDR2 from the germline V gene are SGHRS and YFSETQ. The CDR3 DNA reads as TGCGCCAGCAGCTTGGAGACAGGGGGTCGAAACACCATATATTTT. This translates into CASSLETGGRNTIYF. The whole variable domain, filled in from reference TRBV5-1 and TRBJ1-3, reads KAGVTQTPRYLIKTRGQQVTLSCSPISGHRSVSWYQQTPGQGLQFLFEYFSETQRNKGNFPGRFSGRQFSNSRSEMNVSTLELGDSALYLCASSLETGGRNTIYFGEGSWLTVV.

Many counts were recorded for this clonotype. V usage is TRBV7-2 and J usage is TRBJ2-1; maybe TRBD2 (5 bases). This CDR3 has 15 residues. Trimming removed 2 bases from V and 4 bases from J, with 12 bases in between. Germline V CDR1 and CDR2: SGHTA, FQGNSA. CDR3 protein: CASSLWETGYNEQFF. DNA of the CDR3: TGTGCCAGCAGCTTATGGGAGACGGGGTACAATGAGCAGTTCTTC.

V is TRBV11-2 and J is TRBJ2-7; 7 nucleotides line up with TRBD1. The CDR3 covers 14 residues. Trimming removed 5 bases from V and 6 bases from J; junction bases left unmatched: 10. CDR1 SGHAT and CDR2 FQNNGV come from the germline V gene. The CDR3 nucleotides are TGTGCCAGCAGCCGTCCCGGGACAGCCCTCGAGCAGTACTTC. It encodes CASSRPGTALEQYF.

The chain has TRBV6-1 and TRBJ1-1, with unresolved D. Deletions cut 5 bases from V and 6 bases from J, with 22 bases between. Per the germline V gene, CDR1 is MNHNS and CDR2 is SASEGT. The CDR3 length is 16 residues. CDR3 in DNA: TGTGCCAGCAGTCGAATCCCCGGGCCTCCGGAGGCTGAAGCTTTCTTT. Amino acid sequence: CASSRIPGPPEAEAFF.

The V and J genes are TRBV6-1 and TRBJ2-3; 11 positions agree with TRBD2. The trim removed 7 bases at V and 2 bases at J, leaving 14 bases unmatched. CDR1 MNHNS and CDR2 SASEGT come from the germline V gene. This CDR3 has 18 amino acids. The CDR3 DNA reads TGTGCCAGCAAAAAGCTAGCGGGGGGCCTCAGTCACACAGATACGCAGTATTTT. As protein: CASKKLAGGLSHTDTQYF.

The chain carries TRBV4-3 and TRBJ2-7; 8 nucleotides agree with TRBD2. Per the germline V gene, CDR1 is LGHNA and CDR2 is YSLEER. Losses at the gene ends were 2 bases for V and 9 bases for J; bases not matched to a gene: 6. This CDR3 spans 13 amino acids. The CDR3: CASSQQSGTRQYF. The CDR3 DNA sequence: TGCGCCAGCAGCCAACAAAGCGGGACTAGGCAGTACTTC.

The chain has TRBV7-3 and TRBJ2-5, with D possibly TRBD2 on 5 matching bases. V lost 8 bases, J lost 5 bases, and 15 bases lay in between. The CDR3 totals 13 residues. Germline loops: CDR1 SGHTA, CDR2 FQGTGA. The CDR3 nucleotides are TGTGCCAGCTTGCCGCGAAGGGAGGAGACCCAGTACTTC. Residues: CASLPRREETQYF.

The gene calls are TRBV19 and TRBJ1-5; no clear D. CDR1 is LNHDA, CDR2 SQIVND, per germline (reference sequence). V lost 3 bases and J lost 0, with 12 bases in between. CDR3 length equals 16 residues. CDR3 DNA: TGTGCCAGTAGTATTCTGGGCAGTTATAGCAATCAGCCCCAGCATTTT. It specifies CASSILGSYSNQPQHF. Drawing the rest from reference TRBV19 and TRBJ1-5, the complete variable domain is DGGITQSPKYLFRKEGQNVTLSCEQNLNHDAMYWYRQDPGQGLRLIYYSQIVNDFQKGDIAEGYSVSREKKESFPLTVTSAQKNPTAFYLCASSILGSYSNQPQHFGDGTRLSIL.

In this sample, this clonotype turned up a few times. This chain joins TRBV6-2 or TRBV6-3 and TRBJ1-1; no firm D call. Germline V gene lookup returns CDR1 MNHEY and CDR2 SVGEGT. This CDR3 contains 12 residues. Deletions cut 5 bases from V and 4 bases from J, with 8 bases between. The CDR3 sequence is CASSDWGTEAFF. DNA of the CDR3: TGTGCCAGCAGTGACTGGGGCACTGAAGCTTTCTTT.

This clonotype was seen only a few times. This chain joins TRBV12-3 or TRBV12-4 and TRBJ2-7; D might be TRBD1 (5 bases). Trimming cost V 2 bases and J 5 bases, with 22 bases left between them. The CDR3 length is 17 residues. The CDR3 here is CASSLSFPGHRPHEQYF. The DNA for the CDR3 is TGTGCCAGCAGTTTATCTTTTCCGGGCCACAGGCCTCACGAGCAGTACTTC.

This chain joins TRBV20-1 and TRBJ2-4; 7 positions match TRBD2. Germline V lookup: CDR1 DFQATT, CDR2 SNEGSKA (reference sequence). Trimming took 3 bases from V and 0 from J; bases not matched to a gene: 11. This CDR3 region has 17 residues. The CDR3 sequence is CSASDGTNVLAKNIQYF. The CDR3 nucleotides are TGCAGTGCTAGCGACGGGACTAACGTTCTAGCCAAAAACATTCAGTACTTC.

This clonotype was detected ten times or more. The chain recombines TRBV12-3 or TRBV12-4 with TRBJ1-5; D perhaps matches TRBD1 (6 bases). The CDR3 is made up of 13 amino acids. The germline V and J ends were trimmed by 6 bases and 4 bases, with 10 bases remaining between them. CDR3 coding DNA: TGTGCCAGCAGGAAAGGACAGAATCAGCCCCAGCATTTT. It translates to CASRKGQNQPQHF.